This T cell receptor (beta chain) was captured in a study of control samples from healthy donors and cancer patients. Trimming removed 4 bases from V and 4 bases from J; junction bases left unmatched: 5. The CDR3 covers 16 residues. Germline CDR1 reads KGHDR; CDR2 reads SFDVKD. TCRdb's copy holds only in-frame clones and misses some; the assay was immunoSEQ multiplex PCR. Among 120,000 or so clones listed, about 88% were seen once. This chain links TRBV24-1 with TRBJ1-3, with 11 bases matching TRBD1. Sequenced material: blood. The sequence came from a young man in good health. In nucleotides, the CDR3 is TGTGCCACCAGTGACCCTGGACAGGGGGCAGGAAACACCATATATTTT. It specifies CATSDPGQGAGNTIYF.